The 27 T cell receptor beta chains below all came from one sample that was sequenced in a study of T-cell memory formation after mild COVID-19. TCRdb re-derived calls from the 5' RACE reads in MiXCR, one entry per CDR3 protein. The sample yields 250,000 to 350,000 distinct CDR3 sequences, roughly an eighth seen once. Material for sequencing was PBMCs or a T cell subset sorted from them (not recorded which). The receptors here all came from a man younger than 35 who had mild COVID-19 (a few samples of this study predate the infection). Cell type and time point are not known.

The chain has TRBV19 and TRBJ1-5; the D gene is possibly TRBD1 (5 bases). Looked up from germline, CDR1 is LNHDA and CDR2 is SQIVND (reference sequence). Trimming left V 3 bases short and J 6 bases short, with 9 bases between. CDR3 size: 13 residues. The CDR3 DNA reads TGTGCCAGTAGTATCGGGAGGGGTCAGCCCCAGCATTTT. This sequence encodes CASSIGRGQPQHF.

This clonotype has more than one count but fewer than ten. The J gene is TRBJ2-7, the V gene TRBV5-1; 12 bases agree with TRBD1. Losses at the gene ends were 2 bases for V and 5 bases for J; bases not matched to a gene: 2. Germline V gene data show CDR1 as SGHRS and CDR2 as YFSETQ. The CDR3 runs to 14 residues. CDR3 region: CASSFGTGGHEQYV. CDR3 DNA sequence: TGCGCCAGCAGCTTCGGGACAGGGGGCCACGAGCAGTACGTC.

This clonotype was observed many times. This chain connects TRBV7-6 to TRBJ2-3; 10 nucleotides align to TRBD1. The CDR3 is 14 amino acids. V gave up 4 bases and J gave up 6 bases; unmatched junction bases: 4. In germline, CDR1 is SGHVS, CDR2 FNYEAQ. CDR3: CASSSGQGLDTQYF. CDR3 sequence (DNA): TGTGCCAGCAGCTCGGGACAGGGGCTCGATACGCAGTATTTT.

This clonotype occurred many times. In DNA, the CDR3 is TGTGCCAGCAGCTTAGGGACAGGGGGCCAAGAGACCCAGTACTTC. As protein: CASSLGTGGQETQYF. The chain employs TRBV7-7 and TRBJ2-5, with 10 bases matching TRBD1. Looked up from germline, CDR1 is SSHAT and CDR2 is FNYEAQ (reference sequence). The CDR3 runs 15 residues. The V segment lost 1 base and the J segment 1 base; nucleotides outside the gene matches: 0.

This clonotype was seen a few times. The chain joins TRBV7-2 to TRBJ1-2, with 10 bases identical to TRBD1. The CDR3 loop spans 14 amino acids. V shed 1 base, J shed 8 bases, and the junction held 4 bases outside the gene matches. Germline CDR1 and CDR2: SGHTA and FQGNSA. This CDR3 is CASSLVGQGQGYTF. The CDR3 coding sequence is TGTGCCAGCAGCTTAGTGGGACAGGGGCAGGGCTACACCTTC.

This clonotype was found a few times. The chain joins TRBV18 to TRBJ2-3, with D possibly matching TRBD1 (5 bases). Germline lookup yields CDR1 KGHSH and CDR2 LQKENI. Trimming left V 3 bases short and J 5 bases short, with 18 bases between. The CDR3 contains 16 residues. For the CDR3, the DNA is TGTGCCAGCTCACCTCTGGCAGGGTCCGACATAGATACGCAGTATTTT. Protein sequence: CASSPLAGSDIDTQYF. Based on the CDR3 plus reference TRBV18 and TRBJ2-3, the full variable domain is NAGVMQNPRHLVRRRGQEARLRCSPMKGHSHVYWYRQLPEEGLKFMVYLQKENIIDESGMPKERFSAEFPKEGPSILRIQQVVRGDSAAYFCASSPLAGSDIDTQYFGPGTRLTVL.

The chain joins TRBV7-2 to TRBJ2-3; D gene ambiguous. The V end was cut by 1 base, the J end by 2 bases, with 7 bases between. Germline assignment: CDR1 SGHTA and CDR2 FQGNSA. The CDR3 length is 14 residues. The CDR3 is CASSLEYTTDTQYF. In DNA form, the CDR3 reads TGTGCCAGCAGCTTAGAATACACCACAGATACGCAGTATTTT.

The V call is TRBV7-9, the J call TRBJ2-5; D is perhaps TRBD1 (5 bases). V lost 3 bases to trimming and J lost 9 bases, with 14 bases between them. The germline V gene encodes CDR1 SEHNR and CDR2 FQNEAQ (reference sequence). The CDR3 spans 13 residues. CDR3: CASSFNVEGAQYF. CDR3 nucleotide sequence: TGTGCCAGCAGCTTTAACGTCGAAGGGGCCCAGTACTTC.

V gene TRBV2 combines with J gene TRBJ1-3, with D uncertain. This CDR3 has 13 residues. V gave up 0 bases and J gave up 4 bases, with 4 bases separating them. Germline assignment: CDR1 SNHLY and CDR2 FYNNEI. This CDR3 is CASSEAGGNTIYF. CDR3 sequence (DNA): TGTGCCAGCAGTGAAGCTGGGGGAAACACCATATATTTT.

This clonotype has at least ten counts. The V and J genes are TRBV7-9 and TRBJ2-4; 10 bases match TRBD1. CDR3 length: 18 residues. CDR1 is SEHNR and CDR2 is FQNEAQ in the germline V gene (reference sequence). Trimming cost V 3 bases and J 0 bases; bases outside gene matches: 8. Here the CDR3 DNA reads TGTGCCAGCAGCTTCGGACAGGGGGACCCAATAGCCAAAAACATTCAGTACTTC. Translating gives CASSFGQGDPIAKNIQYF.

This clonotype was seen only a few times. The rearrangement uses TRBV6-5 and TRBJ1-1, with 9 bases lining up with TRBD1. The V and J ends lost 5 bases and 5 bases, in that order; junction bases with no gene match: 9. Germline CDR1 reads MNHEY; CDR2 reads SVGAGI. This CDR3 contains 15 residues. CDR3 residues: CASSRHRGHRTEAFF. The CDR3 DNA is TGTGCCAGCAGTCGTCACAGGGGGCATCGAACTGAAGCTTTCTTT.

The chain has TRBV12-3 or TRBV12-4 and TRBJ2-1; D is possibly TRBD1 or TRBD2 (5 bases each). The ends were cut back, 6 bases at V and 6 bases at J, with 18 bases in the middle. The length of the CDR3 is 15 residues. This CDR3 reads CASSPLGELGNEQFF. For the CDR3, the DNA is TGTGCCAGCAGCCCTCTGGGGGAGCTCGGCAATGAGCAGTTCTTC.

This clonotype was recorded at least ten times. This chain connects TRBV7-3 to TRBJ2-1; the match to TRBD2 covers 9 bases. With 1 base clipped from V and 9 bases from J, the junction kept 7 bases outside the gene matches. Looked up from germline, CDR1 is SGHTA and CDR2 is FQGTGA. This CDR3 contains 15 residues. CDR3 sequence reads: CASSLSGGAYAEQFF. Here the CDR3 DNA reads TGTGCCAGCAGCTTAAGCGGGGGGGCCTACGCTGAGCAGTTCTTC.

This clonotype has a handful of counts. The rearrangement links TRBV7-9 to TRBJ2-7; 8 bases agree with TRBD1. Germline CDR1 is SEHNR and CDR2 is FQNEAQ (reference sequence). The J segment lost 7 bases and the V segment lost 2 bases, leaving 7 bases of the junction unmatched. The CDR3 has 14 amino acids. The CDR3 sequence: CASSLNQGASEQYV. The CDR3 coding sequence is TGTGCCAGCAGCTTAAACCAGGGGGCGAGTGAGCAGTACGTC.

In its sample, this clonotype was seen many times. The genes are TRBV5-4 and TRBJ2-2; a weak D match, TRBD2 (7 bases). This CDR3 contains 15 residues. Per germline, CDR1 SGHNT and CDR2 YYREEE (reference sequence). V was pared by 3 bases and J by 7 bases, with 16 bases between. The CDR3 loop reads CASSSSRGGIGELFF. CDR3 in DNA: TGTGCCAGCAGCTCATCTAGGGGGGGCATCGGGGAGCTGTTTTTT. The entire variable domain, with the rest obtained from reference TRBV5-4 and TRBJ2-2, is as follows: ETGVTQSPTHLIKTRGQQVTLRCSSQSGHNTVSWYQQALGQGPQFIFQYYREEENGRGNFPPRFSGLQFPNYSSELNVNALELDDSALYLCASSSSRGGIGELFFGEGSRLTVL.

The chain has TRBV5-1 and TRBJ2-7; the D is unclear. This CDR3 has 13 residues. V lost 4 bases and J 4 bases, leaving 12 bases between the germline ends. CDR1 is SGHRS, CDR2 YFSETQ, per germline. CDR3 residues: CASSPAIGYEQYF. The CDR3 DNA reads TGCGCCAGCAGCCCAGCGATCGGATACGAGCAGTACTTC.

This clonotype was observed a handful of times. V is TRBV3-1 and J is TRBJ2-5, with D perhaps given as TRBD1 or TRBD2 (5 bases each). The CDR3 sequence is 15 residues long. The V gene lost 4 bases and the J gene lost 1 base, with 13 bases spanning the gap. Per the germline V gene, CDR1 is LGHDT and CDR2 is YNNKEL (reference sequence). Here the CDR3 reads CASSRPPGLQETQYF. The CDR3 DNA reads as TGTGCCAGCAGCCGACCTCCGGGGCTCCAAGAGACCCAGTACTTC.

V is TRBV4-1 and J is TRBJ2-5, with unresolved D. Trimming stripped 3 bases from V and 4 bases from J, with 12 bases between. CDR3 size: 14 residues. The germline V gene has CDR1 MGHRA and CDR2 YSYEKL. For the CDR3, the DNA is TGCGCCAGCAGCCAGATAGGTGAAGGAGAGACCCAGTACTTC. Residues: CASSQIGEGETQYF.

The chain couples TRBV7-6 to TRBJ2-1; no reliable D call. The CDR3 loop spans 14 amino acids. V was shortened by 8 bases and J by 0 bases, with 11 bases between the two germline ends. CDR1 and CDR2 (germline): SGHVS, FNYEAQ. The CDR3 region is CASQLASSYNEQFF. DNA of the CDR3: TGTGCCAGCCAGTTGGCTAGCTCCTACAATGAGCAGTTCTTC.

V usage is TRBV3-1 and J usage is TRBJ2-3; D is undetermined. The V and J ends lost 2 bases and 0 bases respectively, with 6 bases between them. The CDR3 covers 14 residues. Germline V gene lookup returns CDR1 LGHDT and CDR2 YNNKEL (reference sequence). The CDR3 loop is CASSQRYSTDTQYF. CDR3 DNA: TGTGCCAGCAGCCAACGGTATAGCACAGATACGCAGTATTTT.

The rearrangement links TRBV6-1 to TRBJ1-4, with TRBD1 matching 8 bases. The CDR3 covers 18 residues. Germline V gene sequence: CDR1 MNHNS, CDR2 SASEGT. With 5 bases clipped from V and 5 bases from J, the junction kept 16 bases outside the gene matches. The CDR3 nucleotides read TGTGCCAGCAGTCCCCAGCCCACCGACAGGGGTGGAAATGAAAAACTGTTTTTT. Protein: CASSPQPTDRGGNEKLFF.

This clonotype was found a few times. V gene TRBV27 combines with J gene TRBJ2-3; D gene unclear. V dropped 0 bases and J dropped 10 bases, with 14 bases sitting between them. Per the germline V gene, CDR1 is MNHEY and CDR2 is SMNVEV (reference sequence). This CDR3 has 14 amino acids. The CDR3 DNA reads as TGTGCCAGCAGTTTATCAGGGCTAACCAGTGCGCAGTATTTT. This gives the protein CASSLSGLTSAQYF.

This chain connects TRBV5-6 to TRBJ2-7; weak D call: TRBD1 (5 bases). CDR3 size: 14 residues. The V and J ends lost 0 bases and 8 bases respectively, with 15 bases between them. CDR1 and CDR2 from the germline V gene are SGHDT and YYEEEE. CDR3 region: CASSLEGREIKQYV. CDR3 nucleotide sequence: TGTGCCAGCAGCTTGGAGGGCAGGGAAATCAAGCAGTACGTC.

The chain's CDR3 is CASASPPGAMTEAFF. For the CDR3, the DNA is TGTGCCAGCGCCTCCCCCCCGGGGGCAATGACTGAAGCTTTCTTT. The genes are TRBV6-2 or TRBV6-3 and TRBJ1-1; D is perhaps TRBD1 (6 bases). The germline CDR1 and CDR2 sequences are MNHEY and SVGEGT. This CDR3 is built from 15 residues. Trimming took off 8 bases at V and 5 bases at J, with 21 bases between the two ends.

The CDR3 nucleotides are TGTGCCAGCAGCTGGACTAGCGGGGGGGCTTATGAGCAGTTCTTC. Translating it yields CASSWTSGGAYEQFF. V usage is TRBV11-2 and J usage is TRBJ2-1, with 15 positions matching TRBD2. The length of the CDR3 is 15 residues. Germline CDR1 is SGHAT and CDR2 is FQNNGV. Losses at the gene ends were 4 bases for V and 8 bases for J; bases not matched to a gene: 3.

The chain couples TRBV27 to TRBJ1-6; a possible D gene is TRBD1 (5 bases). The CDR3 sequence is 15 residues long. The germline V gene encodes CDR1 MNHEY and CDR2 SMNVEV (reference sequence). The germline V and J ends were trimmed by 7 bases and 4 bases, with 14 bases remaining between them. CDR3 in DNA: TGTGCCAGCAAAACTCTCCGACAGTATAATTCACCCCTCCACTTT. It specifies CASKTLRQYNSPLHF.

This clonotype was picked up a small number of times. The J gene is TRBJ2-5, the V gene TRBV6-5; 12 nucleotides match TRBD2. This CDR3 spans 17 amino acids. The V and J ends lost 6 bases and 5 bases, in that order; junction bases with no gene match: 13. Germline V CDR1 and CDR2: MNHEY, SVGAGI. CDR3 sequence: CASRNLAGGPRRETQYF. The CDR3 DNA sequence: TGTGCCAGCAGGAATCTAGCGGGGGGGCCCCGGAGGGAGACCCAGTACTTC.